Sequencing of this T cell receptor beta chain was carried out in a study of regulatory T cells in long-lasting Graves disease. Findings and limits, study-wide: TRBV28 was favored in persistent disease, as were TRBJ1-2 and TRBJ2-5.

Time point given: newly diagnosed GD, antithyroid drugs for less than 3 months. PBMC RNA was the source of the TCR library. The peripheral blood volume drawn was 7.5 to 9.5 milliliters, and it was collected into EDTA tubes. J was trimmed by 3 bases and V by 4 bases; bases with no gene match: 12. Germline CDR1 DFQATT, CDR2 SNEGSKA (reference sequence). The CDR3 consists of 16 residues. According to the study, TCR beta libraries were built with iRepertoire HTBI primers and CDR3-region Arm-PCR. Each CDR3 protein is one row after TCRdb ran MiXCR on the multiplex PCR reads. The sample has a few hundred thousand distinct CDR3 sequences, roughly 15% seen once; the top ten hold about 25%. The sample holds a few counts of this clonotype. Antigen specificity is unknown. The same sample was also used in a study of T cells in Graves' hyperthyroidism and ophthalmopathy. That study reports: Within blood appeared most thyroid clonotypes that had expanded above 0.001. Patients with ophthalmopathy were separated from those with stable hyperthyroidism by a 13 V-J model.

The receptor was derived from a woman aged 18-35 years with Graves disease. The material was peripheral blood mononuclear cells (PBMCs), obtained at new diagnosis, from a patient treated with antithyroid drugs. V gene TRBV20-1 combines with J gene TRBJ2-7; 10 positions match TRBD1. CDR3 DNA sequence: TGCAGTGCTACAATTTCTGGACAGGGGGGCGACTACGAGCAGTACTTC. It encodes CSATISGQGGDYEQYF.